The 9 T cell receptor beta chains below were found in one sample sequenced in a study of early T cells in non-severe SARS-CoV-2 infection. TCRdb redid the calling of the 5' RACE reads with MiXCR, one entry per CDR3 protein. The data contain over 55,000 distinct CDR3 sequences, roughly 12% of them singletons. The specimen was whole blood. The receptors were sampled from an adult who was a healthcare worker with PCR-confirmed SARS-CoV-2 infection or an uninfected control (not recorded which).

This clonotype has ten or more counts. This chain uses TRBV29-1 with TRBJ2-7; D unresolved. The CDR3 consists of 11 residues. V lost 0 bases, J lost 6 bases, and 6 bases lay in between. Germline values: CDR1 SQVTM, CDR2 ANQGSEA. The chain's CDR3 is CSVEDRLEQYF. The CDR3 DNA sequence: TGCAGCGTTGAAGATAGGCTCGAGCAGTACTTC.

J is TRBJ2-5 and V is TRBV5-5; either TRBD1 or TRBD2 may fit D (5 bases each). This CDR3 comprises 16 residues. Germline V gives CDR1 SGHKS, CDR2 YYEKEE (reference sequence). With 4 bases removed from V and 5 bases from J, the gap between germline ends came to 21 bases. The DNA of the CDR3 is TGTGCCAGCAGCAGCGACCGGGACCCAGGTTTGGAGACCCAGTACTTC. Translated: CASSSDRDPGLETQYF.

As for this clonotype: A much larger clone sits a single nucleotide away, making a read error possible. This chain joins TRBV20-1 and TRBJ2-1; 7 bases fit TRBD2. Germline V CDR1 and CDR2: DFQATT, SNEGSKA (reference sequence). This CDR3 is built from 14 residues. Unmatched junction bases numbered 10, after V lost 6 bases and J lost 5 bases. The CDR3 DNA reads as TGCAGTGCCATGGGACCTAGCGGTCACAATGAGCAGTTCTTC. Its translation is CSAMGPSGHNEQFF.

This clonotype was seen more than once but under ten times. This chain links TRBV7-6 with TRBJ2-1; D gene unclear. V lost 5 bases to trimming and J lost 6 bases, with 17 bases between them. CDR1 is SGHVS and CDR2 is FNYEAQ in the germline V gene. The CDR3 runs to 15 residues. The CDR3 is CASSPLKPWVNEQFF. The CDR3 region has the DNA TGTGCCAGCAGCCCTTTGAAGCCCTGGGTCAATGAGCAGTTCTTC.

At least ten counts were recorded for this clonotype. This CDR3 is CASRPGLAGQETQYF. The CDR3 nucleotides are TGTGCCAGCAGGCCGGGACTAGCGGGACAAGAGACCCAGTACTTC. The chain couples TRBV12-3 or TRBV12-4 to TRBJ2-5; 13 bases map to TRBD2. The CDR3 totals 15 residues. The trim removed 6 bases at V and 2 bases at J, leaving 3 bases unmatched.

Only a few counts were recorded for this clonotype. CDR3 residues: CASSPTSSSEAFF. CDR3 sequence (DNA): TGTGCCAGCTCACCAACCTCTAGTTCTGAAGCTTTCTTT. V is TRBV18 and J is TRBJ1-1; the D is unclear. Germline V CDR1 and CDR2: KGHSH, LQKENI. The CDR3 totals 13 residues. V was cut by 2 bases and J by 6 bases, with 10 bases left in between.

This clonotype was counted at least ten times. The chain recombines TRBV12-5 with TRBJ2-5, with D unclear. Trimming pared 4 bases from V and 2 bases from J, leaving 11 bases between. CDR3 length: 14 residues. Germline CDR1 is LGHNT and CDR2 is FRNRAP. DNA of the CDR3: TGTGCTAGTGGTTCTCACAGCGTTCAAGAGACCCAGTACTTC. It yields the protein CASGSHSVQETQYF.

At least ten counts were recorded for this clonotype. V usage is TRBV30 and J usage is TRBJ1-1; D remains ambiguous. The CDR3 contains 13 residues. The V and J ends lost 0 bases and 2 bases respectively, with 7 bases between them. Per germline, CDR1 GTSNPN and CDR2 SVGIG (reference sequence). The CDR3 sequence is CAWSVRGNTEAFF. In nucleotides, the CDR3 is TGTGCCTGGAGTGTACGGGGTAACACTGAAGCTTTCTTT. Full variable domain (remainder filled in from reference TRBV30 and TRBJ1-1): SQTIHQWPATLVQPVGSPLSLECTVEGTSNPNLYWYRQAAGRGLQLLFYSVGIGQISSEVPQNLSASRPQDRQFILSSKKLLLSDSGFYLCAWSVRGNTEAFFGQGTRLTVV.

This clonotype was found a few times. The chain has TRBV7-2 and TRBJ2-4; no reliable D call. The CDR3 runs to 13 residues. The ends were cut back, 5 bases at V and 15 bases at J, with 20 bases in the middle. From germline, CDR1 is SGHTA and CDR2 FQGNSA. DNA of the CDR3: TGTGCCAGCAGCCCGATCGTAGATCGGCGCCGGTACTTC. Encoded protein: CASSPIVDRRRYF.